This T cell receptor beta chain was recovered during a study of cytomegalovirus exposure and HLA in healthy donors. Study background: The 120 or so validation repertoires used the same platform as the roughly 670 first-cohort repertoires, a later analysis reported.

Study results and caveats: As confirmed in vitro, a few CMV-associated chains were specific for CMV antigens.

V lost 6 bases, J lost 0 bases, and 13 bases lay in between. Germline lookup yields CDR1 KGHSH and CDR2 LQKENI. The CDR3 totals 15 residues. A note on this clone: The antigen remains unidentified.

Using immunoSEQ multiplex PCR, the repertoire was profiled, and TCRdb retains in-frame clones only, with some absent. This table has 90,000 to 100,000 clones, about 90% appearing once. The sequence was obtained from a man aged 18 to 35 in good health and CMV-seropositive. The sample comprised PBMCs. This chain uses TRBV18 with TRBJ2-3; possible D gene TRBD2, 6 bases. DNA of the CDR3: TGTGCCAGCTCGGAGCGCGGGGATAGCACAGATACGCAGTATTTT. As protein: CASSERGDSTDTQYF.